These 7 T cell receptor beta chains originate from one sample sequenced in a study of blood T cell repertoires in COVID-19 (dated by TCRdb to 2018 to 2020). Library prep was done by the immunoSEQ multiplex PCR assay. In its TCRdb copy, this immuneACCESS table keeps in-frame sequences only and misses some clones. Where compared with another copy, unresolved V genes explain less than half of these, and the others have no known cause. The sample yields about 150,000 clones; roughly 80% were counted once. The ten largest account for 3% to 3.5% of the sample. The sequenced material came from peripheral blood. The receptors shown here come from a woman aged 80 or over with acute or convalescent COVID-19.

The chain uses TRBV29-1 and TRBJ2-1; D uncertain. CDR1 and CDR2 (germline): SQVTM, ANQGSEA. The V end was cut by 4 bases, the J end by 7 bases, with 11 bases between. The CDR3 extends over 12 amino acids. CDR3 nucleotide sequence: TGCAGCGTTGCGAGAAGATCGAATGAGCAGTTCTTC. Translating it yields CSVARRSNEQFF.

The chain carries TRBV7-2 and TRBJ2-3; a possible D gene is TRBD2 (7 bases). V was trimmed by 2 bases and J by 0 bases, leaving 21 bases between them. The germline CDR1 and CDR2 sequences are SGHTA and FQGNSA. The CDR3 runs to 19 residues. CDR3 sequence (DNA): TGTGCCAGCAGCTTATCGGGGAGGGGGAGGGGTACTAGCACAGATACGCAGTATTTT. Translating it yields CASSLSGRGRGTSTDTQYF.

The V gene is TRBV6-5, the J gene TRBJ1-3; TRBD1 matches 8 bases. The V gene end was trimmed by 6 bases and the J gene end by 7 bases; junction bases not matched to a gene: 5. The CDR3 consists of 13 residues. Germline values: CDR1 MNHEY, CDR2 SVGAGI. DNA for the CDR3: TGTGCCAGCAGGAAACAGGGGGTCAACACCATATATTTT. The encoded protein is CASRKQGVNTIYF.

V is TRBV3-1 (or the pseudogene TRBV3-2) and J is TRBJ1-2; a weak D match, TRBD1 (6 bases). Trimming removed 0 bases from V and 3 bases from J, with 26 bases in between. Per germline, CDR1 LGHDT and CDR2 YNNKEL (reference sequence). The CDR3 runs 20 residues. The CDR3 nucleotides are TGTGCCAGCAGCCAAGAGATACTGGGCGGCAGGGGTCTATTTCACTATGGCTACACCTTC. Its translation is CASSQEILGGRGLFHYGYTF.

The CDR3 here is CASSPTSQEAFF. Written as DNA, the CDR3 is TGTGCCAGCAGCCCAACCTCACAGGAAGCTTTCTTT. The chain uses TRBV9 and TRBJ1-1; no clear D gene. V was clipped by 4 bases and J by 8 bases, with 12 bases between them. CDR1 SGDLS and CDR2 YYNGEE come from the germline V gene. The CDR3 sequence is 12 residues long.

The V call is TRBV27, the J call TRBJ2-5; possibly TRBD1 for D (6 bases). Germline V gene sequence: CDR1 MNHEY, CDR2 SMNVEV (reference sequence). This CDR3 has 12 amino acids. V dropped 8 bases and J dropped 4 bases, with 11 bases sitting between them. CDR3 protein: CASRTVGETQYF. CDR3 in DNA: TGTGCCAGCCGGACAGTCGGAGAGACCCAGTACTTC.

CDR3 nucleotide sequence: TGTGCCAGCAGTAGAGACAGGGGGCTAAATTCACCCCTCCACTTT. Translated, it gives CASSRDRGLNSPLHF. This chain uses TRBV6-5 with TRBJ1-6, with 10 bases lining up with TRBD1. The V gene's germline CDR1 is MNHEY and CDR2 SVGAGI. This CDR3 has 15 residues. With V trimmed by 5 bases and J by 7 bases, 5 bases remained unmatched.